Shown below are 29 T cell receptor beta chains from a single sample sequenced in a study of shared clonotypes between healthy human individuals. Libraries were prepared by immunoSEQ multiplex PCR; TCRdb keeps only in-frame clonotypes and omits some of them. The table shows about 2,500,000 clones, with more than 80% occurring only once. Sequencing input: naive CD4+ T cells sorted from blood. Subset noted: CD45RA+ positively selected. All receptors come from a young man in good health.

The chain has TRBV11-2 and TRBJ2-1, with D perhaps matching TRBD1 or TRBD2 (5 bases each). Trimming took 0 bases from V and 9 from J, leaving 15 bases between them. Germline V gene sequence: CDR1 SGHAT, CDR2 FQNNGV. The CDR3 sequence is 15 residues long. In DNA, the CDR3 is TGTGCCAGCAGCTTAGAAAATTACGGGGCGGGTGAGCAGTTCTTC. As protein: CASSLENYGAGEQFF.

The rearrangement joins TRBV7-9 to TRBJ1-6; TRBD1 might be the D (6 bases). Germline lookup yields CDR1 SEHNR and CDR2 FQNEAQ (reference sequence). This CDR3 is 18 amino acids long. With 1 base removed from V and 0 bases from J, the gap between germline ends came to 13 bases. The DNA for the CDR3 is TGTGCCAGCAGCTTAGTAGGGACATTGAGCTCCTATAATTCACCCCTCCACTTT. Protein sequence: CASSLVGTLSSYNSPLHF.

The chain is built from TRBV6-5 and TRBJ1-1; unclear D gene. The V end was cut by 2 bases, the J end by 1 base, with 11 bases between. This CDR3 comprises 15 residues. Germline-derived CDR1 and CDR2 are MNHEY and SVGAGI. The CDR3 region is CASSYDWAPNTEAFF. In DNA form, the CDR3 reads TGTGCCAGCAGTTACGACTGGGCCCCGAACACTGAAGCTTTCTTT.

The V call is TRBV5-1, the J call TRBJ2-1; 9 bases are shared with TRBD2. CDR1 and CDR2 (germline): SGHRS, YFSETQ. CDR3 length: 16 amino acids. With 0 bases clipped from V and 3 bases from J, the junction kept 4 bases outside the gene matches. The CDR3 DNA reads TGCGCCAGCAGCTTGGCCGGGACTAGCCGCTACAATGAGCAGTTCTTC. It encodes CASSLAGTSRYNEQFF.

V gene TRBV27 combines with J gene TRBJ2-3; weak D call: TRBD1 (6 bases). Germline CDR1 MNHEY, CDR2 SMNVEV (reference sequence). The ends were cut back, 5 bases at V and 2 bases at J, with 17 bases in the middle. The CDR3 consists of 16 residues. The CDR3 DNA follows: TGTGCCAGCAGTGTAACAGGGACCTGGGTCACAGATACGCAGTATTTT. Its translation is CASSVTGTWVTDTQYF.

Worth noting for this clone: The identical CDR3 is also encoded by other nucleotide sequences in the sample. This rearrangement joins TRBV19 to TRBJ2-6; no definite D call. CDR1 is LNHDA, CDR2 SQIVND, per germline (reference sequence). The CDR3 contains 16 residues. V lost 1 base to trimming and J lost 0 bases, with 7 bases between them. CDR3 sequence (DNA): TGTGCCAGTAGTATAGGTGGGGTCTCTGGGGCCAACGTCCTGACTTTC. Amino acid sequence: CASSIGGVSGANVLTF.

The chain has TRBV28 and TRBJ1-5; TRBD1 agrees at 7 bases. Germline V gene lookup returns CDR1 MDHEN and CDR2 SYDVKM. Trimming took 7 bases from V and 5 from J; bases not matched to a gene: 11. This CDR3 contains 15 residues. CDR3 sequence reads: CASISPAGGHQPQHF. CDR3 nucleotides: TGTGCCAGCATCTCCCCGGCAGGGGGGCATCAGCCCCAGCATTTT.

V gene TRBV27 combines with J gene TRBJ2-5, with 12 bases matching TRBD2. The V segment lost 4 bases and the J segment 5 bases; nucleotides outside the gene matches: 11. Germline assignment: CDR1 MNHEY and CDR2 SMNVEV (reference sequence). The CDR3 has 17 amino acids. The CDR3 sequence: CASSSPGLAGSRETQYF. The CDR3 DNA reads TGTGCCAGCAGTTCACCCGGACTAGCGGGGTCCCGGGAGACCCAGTACTTC.

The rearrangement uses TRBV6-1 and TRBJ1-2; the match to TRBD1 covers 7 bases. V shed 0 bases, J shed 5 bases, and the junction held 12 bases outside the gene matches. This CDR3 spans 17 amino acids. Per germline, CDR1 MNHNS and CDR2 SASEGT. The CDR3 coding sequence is TGTGCCAGCAGTGAAGCGCTGGTGGCGAAGGGGGCGTATGGCTACACCTTC. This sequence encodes CASSEALVAKGAYGYTF.

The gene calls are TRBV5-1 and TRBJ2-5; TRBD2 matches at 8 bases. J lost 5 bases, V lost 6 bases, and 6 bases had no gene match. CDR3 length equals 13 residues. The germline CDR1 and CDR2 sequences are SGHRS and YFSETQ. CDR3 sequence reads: CASTGRGEETQYF. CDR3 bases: TGCGCCAGCACCGGGAGGGGAGAGGAGACCCAGTACTTC.

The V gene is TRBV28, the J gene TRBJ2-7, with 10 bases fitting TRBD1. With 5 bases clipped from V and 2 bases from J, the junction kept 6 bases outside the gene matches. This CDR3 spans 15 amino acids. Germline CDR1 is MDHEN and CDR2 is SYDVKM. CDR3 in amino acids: CASSTGTGAPYEQYF. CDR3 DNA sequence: TGTGCCAGCAGTACCGGGACAGGGGCCCCCTACGAGCAGTACTTC.

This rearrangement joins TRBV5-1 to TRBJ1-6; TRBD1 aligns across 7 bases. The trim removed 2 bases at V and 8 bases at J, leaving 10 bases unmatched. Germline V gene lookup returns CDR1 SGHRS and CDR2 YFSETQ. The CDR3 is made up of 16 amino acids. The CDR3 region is CASSLGQGGSDSPLHF. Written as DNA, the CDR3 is TGCGCCAGCAGCTTAGGCCAGGGGGGCAGTGATTCACCCCTCCACTTT.

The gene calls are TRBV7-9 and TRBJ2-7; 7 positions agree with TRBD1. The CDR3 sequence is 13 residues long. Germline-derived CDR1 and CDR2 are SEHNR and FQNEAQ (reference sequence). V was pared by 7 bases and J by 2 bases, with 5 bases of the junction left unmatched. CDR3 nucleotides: TGTGCCAGCAAATATACAGGGGCCTACGAGCAGTACTTC. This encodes CASKYTGAYEQYF.

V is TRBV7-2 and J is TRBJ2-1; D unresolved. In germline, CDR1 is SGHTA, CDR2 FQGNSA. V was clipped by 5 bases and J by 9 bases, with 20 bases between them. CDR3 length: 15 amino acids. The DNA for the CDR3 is TGTGCCAGCAGCCTCGCTGGATCGAATTTACTTGAGCAGTTCTTC. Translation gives CASSLAGSNLLEQFF.

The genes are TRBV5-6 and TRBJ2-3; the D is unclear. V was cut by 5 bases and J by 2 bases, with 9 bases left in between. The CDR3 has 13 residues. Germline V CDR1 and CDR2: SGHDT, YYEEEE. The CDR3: CASRPRNTDTQYF. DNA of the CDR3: TGTGCCAGCAGACCTCGGAACACAGATACGCAGTATTTT.

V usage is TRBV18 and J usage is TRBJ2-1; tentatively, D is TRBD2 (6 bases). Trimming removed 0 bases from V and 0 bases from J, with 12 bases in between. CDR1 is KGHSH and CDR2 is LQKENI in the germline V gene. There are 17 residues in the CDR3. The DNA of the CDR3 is TGTGCCAGCTCACCACCCCAGGCGGGGCACTCCTACAATGAGCAGTTCTTC. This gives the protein CASSPPQAGHSYNEQFF.

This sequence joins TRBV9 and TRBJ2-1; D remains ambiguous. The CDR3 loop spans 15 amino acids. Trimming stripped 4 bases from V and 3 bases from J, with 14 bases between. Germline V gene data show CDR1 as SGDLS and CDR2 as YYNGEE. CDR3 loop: CASSPRVTVYNEQFF. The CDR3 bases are TGTGCCAGCAGCCCCCGAGTCACGGTCTACAATGAGCAGTTCTTC.

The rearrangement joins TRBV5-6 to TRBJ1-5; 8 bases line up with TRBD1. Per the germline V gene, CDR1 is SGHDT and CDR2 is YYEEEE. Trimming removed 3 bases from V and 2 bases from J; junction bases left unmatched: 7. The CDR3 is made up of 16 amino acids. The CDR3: CASSSISQGGNQPQHF. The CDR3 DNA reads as TGTGCCAGCAGCTCGATATCACAGGGGGGCAATCAGCCCCAGCATTTT.

CDR3 sequence reads: CASSGQATYEQYF. The CDR3 nucleotides read TGTGCCAGCTCAGGACAGGCCACCTACGAGCAGTACTTC. The rearrangement uses TRBV18 and TRBJ2-7; 7 positions match TRBD1. CDR1 is KGHSH and CDR2 is LQKENI in the germline V gene. The junction had 3 bases not matched to a gene; V was cut back by 5 bases and J by 2 bases. CDR3 length: 13 residues. The variable domain in full, completed from reference TRBV18 and TRBJ2-7, reads NAGVMQNPRHLVRRRGQEARLRCSPMKGHSHVYWYRQLPEEGLKFMVYLQKENIIDESGMPKERFSAEFPKEGPSILRIQQVVRGDSAAYFCASSGQATYEQYFGPGTRLTVT.

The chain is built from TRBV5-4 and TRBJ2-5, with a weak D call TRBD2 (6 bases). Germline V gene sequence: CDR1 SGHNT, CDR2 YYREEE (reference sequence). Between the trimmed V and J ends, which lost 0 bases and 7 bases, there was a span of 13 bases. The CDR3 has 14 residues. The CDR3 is CASSLEGTARTQYF. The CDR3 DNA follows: TGTGCCAGCAGCTTGGAAGGGACTGCACGGACCCAGTACTTC.

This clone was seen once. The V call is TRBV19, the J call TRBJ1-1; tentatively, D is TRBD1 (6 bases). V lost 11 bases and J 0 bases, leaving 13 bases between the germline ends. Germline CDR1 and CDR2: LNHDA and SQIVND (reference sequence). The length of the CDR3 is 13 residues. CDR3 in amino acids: CACQGSVNTEAFF. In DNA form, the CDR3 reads TGTGCCTGTCAGGGGTCGGTGAACACTGAAGCTTTCTTT. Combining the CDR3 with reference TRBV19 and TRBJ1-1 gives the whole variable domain DGGITQSPKYLFRKEGQNVTLSCEQNLNHDAMYWYRQDPGQGLRLIYYSQIVNDFQKGDIAEGYSVSREKKESFPLTVTSAQKNPTAFYLCACQGSVNTEAFFGQGTRLTVV.

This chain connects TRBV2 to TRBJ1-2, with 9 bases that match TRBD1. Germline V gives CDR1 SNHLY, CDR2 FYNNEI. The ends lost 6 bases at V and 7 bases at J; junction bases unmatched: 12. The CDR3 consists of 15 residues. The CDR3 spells CASRGDTGGVSGYTF. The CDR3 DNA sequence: TGTGCCAGCAGAGGTGACACAGGGGGCGTTTCTGGCTACACCTTC.

DNA of the CDR3: TGTGCCACCAGCAGATCAGGGATGTCAGAGACCCAGTACTTC. Protein product: CATSRSGMSETQYF. The chain links TRBV15 to TRBJ2-5, with D tentatively TRBD1 (5 bases). Germline values: CDR1 LNHNV, CDR2 YYDKDF (reference sequence). Trimming left V 2 bases short and J 4 bases short, with 11 bases between. The CDR3 sequence is 14 residues long.

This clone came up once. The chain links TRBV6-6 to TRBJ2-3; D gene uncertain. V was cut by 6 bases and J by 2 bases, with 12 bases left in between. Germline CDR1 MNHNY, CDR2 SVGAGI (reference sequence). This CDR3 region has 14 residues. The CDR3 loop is CASRQEGNTDTQYF. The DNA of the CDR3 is TGTGCCAGCAGGCAGGAAGGGAACACAGATACGCAGTATTTT.

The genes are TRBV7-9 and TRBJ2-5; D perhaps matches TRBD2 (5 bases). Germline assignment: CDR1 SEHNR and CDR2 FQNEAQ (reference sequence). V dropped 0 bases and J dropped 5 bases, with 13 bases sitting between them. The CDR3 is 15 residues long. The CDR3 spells CASSLALGRGETQYF. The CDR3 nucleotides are TGTGCCAGCAGCTTAGCACTTGGGAGAGGGGAGACCCAGTACTTC. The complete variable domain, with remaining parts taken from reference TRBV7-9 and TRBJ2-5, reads DTGVSQNPRHKITKRGQNVTFRCDPISEHNRLYWYRQTLGQGPEFLTYFQNEAQLEKSRLLSDRFSAERPKGSFSTLEIQRTEQGDSAMYLCASSLALGRGETQYFGPGTRLLVL.

The CDR3, as DNA: TGTGCCAGCAGCTTCAGGAAAAAAGGGGTAGGGACGCAAGAGACCCAGTACTTC. Protein: CASSFRKKGVGTQETQYF. The chain has TRBV7-2 and TRBJ2-5; D may be TRBD1 or TRBD2 (5 bases each). CDR1 SGHTA and CDR2 FQGNSA come from the germline V gene. The V and J ends lost 3 bases and 2 bases respectively, with 22 bases between them. CDR3 length: 18 amino acids.

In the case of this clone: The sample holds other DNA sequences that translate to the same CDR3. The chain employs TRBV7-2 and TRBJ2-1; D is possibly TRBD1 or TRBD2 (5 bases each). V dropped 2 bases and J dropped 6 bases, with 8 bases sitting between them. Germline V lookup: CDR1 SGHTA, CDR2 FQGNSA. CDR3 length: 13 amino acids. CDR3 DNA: TGTGCCAGCAGCTTAAGAGGGGCCAATGAGCAGTTCTTC. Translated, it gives CASSLRGANEQFF.

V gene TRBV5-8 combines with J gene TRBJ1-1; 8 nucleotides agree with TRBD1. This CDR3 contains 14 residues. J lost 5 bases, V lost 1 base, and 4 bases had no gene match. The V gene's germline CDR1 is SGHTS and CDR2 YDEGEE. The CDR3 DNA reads TGTGCCAGCAGCTTGCAGGGGGCTAAAACTGAAGCTTTCTTT. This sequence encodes CASSLQGAKTEAFF.

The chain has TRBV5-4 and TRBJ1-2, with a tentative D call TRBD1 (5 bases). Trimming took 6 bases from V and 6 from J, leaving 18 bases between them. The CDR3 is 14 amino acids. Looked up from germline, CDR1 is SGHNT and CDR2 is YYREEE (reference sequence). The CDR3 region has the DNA TGTGCCAGCACCAACGACAGTGGAGGCCATGGCTACACCTTC. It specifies CASTNDSGGHGYTF.